Shown below are 14 T cell receptor beta chains from a single sample sequenced in a study of OX40 agonist ivuxolimab in advanced cancers. The method was immunoSEQ multiplex PCR; TCRdb's version includes in-frame clones alone and lacks a portion of them. The profile shows approximately 76,000 clones, approximately 85% of them singletons. The material sequenced was CD4+ or CD8+ T cells sorted from blood, taken in a trial of the OX40 agonist ivuxolimab. These receptors came from an adult with an advanced solid tumor such as melanoma, head and neck, liver or kidney cancer.

The rearrangement uses TRBV7-2 and TRBJ1-6; 8 bases match TRBD1. V gave up 6 bases and J gave up 3 bases; unmatched junction bases: 10. The CDR3 totals 17 residues. Germline V gives CDR1 SGHTA, CDR2 FQGNSA. The CDR3 sequence: CASRTGDRRNYNSPLHF. DNA of the CDR3: TGTGCCAGCAGAACAGGGGACAGGAGAAACTATAATTCACCCCTCCACTTT.

CDR3 protein: CASSQLVRDISPYEQYF. DNA for the CDR3: TGCGCCAGCAGCCAGCTAGTTCGGGACATCTCTCCCTACGAGCAGTACTTC. The gene calls are TRBV4-3 and TRBJ2-7, with D possibly TRBD1 on 6 matching bases. Per the germline V gene, CDR1 is LGHNA and CDR2 is YSLEER. Between the trimmed V and J ends, which lost 3 bases and 2 bases, there was a span of 20 bases. The CDR3 spans 17 residues.

V is TRBV7-9 and J is TRBJ1-1; possibly TRBD1 for D (6 bases). This CDR3 region has 16 residues. V dropped 5 bases and J dropped 4 bases, with 20 bases sitting between them. The germline CDR1 and CDR2 sequences are SEHNR and FQNEAQ (reference sequence). The CDR3, as DNA: TGTGCCAGCAGCCCTCGTCAATGGGAGGGGGTCACTGAAGCTTTCTTT. This sequence encodes CASSPRQWEGVTEAFF.

The V and J genes are TRBV7-9 and TRBJ1-6, with D unclear. Trimming removed 4 bases at V and 9 bases at J, with 22 bases between. Germline lookup yields CDR1 SEHNR and CDR2 FQNEAQ (reference sequence). This CDR3 is built from 17 residues. The CDR3 coding sequence is TGTGCCAGCAGCTCCACCGTTAGGACGTCAAGTTTTTCACCCCTCCACTTT. This sequence encodes CASSSTVRTSSFSPLHF.

The V and J genes are TRBV29-1 and TRBJ1-3; no clear D gene. V lost 7 bases and J lost 2, with 12 bases in between. CDR1 SQVTM and CDR2 ANQGSEA come from the germline V gene. This CDR3 has 13 amino acids. DNA for the CDR3: TGCAGCGCCGTAACTTACGCTGGAAACACCATATATTTT. Its translation is CSAVTYAGNTIYF.

V gene TRBV27 combines with J gene TRBJ2-7; 11 bases agree with TRBD1. V was clipped by 5 bases and J by 2 bases; unmatched bases: 5. Germline assignment: CDR1 MNHEY and CDR2 SMNVEV (reference sequence). The CDR3 spans 15 residues. CDR3 sequence reads: CASSTDRGRPYEQYF. For the CDR3, the DNA is TGTGCCAGCAGTACGGACAGGGGGCGCCCCTACGAGCAGTACTTC.

In nucleotides, the CDR3 is TGTGCCAGCAGCTTGGGGGGACAGGGGCCCCAGCATTTT. This gives the protein CASSLGGQGPQHF. This chain joins TRBV5-6 and TRBJ1-5, with TRBD1 matching over 9 bases. Trimming cost V 0 bases and J 9 bases; bases outside gene matches: 1. The CDR3 consists of 13 residues. CDR1 SGHDT and CDR2 YYEEEE come from the germline V gene. Combining the CDR3 with reference TRBV5-6 and TRBJ1-5 gives the whole variable domain DAGVTQSPTHLIKTRGQQVTLRCSPKSGHDTVSWYQQALGQGPQFIFQYYEEEERQRGNFPDRFSGHQFPNYSSELNVNALLLGDSALYLCASSLGGQGPQHFGDGTRLSIL.

The chain joins TRBV10-3 to TRBJ1-4; D might be TRBD1 (5 bases). Germline V gene lookup returns CDR1 ENHRY and CDR2 SYGVKD. The CDR3 has 14 residues. V was pared by 6 bases and J by 2 bases, with 10 bases between. The CDR3 spells CAIRQGATNEKLFF. For the CDR3, the DNA is TGTGCCATCAGGCAGGGCGCCACTAATGAAAAACTGTTTTTT.

V usage is TRBV5-1 and J usage is TRBJ2-7, with D tentatively TRBD1 (6 bases). Trimming shortened V by 5 bases and J by 5 bases, and 14 bases separated the two germline ends. Germline-derived CDR1 and CDR2 are SGHRS and YFSETQ. The CDR3 is 13 residues long. CDR3 loop: CASRLDSGDEQYF. DNA for the CDR3: TGCGCCAGCAGACTGGATTCAGGGGACGAGCAGTACTTC.

This rearrangement joins TRBV4-2 to TRBJ1-2, with TRBD1 matching 8 bases. After removal of 0 bases from V and 3 bases from J, the junction contained 6 bases not matched to a gene. CDR1 is LGHNA, CDR2 YNFKEQ, per germline. The CDR3 is made up of 16 amino acids. CDR3 DNA: TGTGCCAGCAGCCAAGAGCCAGGGGGCGCCTACTATGGCTACACCTTC. The encoded protein is CASSQEPGGAYYGYTF.

The gene calls are TRBV5-1 and TRBJ2-5; 7 nucleotides align to TRBD1. Unmatched junction bases numbered 7, after V lost 4 bases and J lost 1 base. Germline V CDR1 and CDR2: SGHRS, YFSETQ. This CDR3 has 15 amino acids. CDR3 coding DNA: TGCGCCAGCAGCCGGACAGGAGGATTCCAAGAGACCCAGTACTTC. Its translation is CASSRTGGFQETQYF.

The chain employs TRBV7-9 and TRBJ2-7; D tentatively reads TRBD1 or TRBD2 (5 bases each). This CDR3 has 12 amino acids. The V gene lost 5 bases and the J gene lost 9 bases, with 14 bases spanning the gap. Germline V gives CDR1 SEHNR, CDR2 FQNEAQ (reference sequence). The CDR3 loop reads CASSPEGHGQYF. CDR3 DNA: TGTGCCAGCAGCCCCGAGGGGCACGGGCAGTACTTC.

The chain has TRBV6-1 and TRBJ2-3, with D tentatively TRBD2 (7 bases). V was shortened by 5 bases and J by 6 bases, with 15 bases between the two germline ends. CDR1 and CDR2 (germline): MNHNS, SASEGT. The CDR3 has 14 amino acids. The CDR3 loop reads CASSSQAGADTQYF. Here the CDR3 DNA reads TGTGCCAGCAGTAGCCAGGCGGGGGCCGATACGCAGTATTTT.

The CDR3 DNA is TGTGCCAGCAGCATCCGGGGGGCGGCAGATACGCAGTATTTT. Translating gives CASSIRGAADTQYF. The V and J genes are TRBV7-2 and TRBJ2-3; maybe TRBD2 (7 bases). This CDR3 contains 14 residues. The V and J ends lost 5 bases and 4 bases respectively, with 13 bases between them. Germline V gene data show CDR1 as SGHTA and CDR2 as FQGNSA.